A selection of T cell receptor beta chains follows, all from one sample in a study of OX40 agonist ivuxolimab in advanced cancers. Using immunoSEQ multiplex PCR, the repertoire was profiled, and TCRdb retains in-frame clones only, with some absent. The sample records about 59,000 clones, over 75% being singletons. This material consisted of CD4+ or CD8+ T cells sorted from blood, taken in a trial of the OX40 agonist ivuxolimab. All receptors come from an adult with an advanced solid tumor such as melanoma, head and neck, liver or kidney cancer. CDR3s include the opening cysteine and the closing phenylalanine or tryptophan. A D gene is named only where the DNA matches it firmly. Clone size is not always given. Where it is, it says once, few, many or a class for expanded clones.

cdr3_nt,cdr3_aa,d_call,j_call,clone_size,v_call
TGTGCCAGCAGCGCCCCTGAGGGGGAGGGCTTAGGTGAGCAGTTCTTC,CASSAPEGEGLGEQFF,.,TRBJ2-1,once,TRBV9
TGTGCCTGGGCTTTGTGGGGCTCTGGAAACACCATATATTTT,CAWALWGSGNTIYF,.,TRBJ1-3,.,TRBV30
TGTGCCAGTAGTACCGACGGACACTACGAGCAGTACTTC,CASSTDGHYEQYF,.,TRBJ2-7,.,TRBV19
TGTGCCAGCAGTGAAAGGGACAGGGGGCTTACTGAAGCTTTCTTT,CASSERDRGLTEAFF,TRBD1,TRBJ1-1,.,TRBV2
TGTGCCAGCAGCTTAGCGCTGACTAGCGGGAGGAGTACGCAGTATTTT,CASSLALTSGRSTQYF,TRBD2,TRBJ2-3,.,TRBV7-8
TGTGCCAGCCAACTAGGGGGGGGTGCTGGAAACACCATATATTTT,CASQLGGGAGNTIYF,.,TRBJ1-3,.,TRBV7-9
TGTGCCAGTAGTATCCTGACAGGGACCTATGGCTACACCTTC,CASSILTGTYGYTF,TRBD1,TRBJ1-2,.,TRBV19
TGTGCCACCAGCAGAGATAAGGCTAGCGGGTTGGAAGGTGAGCAGTTCTTC,CATSRDKASGLEGEQFF,TRBD2,TRBJ2-1,few,TRBV15
TGTGCCAGCAGTCGCTTCCGGGAATATACAGATACGCAGTATTTT,CASSRFREYTDTQYF,.,TRBJ2-3,.,TRBV7-6
TGTGCCAGCAGTTCCAACGGACAGGTAAACTCCTACGAGCAGTACTTC,CASSSNGQVNSYEQYF,TRBD1,TRBJ2-7,.,TRBV28
TGTGCCAGCAGCCAAGACAGGGGCTATGGCTACACCTTC,CASSQDRGYGYTF,.,TRBJ1-2,medium-sized,TRBV4-2
TGTGCCAGCAGCTTGGACGGGGACAGCGGAAACACCATATATTTT,CASSLDGDSGNTIYF,TRBD1,TRBJ1-3,few,TRBV5-5
TGTGCCAGCAGCCCCCTAGGGGGCACTGAAGCTTTCTTT,CASSPLGGTEAFF,.,TRBJ1-1,.,TRBV7-2
TGTGCCACCAGCAGAGGGGTGAGCAATCAGCCCCAGCATTTT,CATSRGVSNQPQHF,.,TRBJ1-5,few,TRBV15
TGTGCCAGCAGCTTAGCAGGGATCGAGTATGGCTACACCTTC,CASSLAGIEYGYTF,.,TRBJ1-2,few,TRBV7-2
TGTGCCATCAGTGAGTCTCTGGACAACTTTTACTACACCTTC,CAISESLDNFYYTF,.,TRBJ1-2,many,TRBV10-3
TGTGCCAGCAGCTTCTCTAGGGTGGCCAATGAGCAGTTCTTC,CASSFSRVANEQFF,.,TRBJ2-1,.,TRBV7-9
TGTGCCAGCACAAGCGGCACAGATACGCAGTATTTT,CASTSGTDTQYF,.,TRBJ2-3,.,TRBV28
TGCGCCAGCTCTAAACAGGGGGGTCAAGAGACCCAGTACTTC,CASSKQGGQETQYF,TRBD1,TRBJ2-5,.,TRBV5-1
TGCGCCAGCAGCTACTCAGCGGGGGCTCAAGAGACCCAGTACTTC,CASSYSAGAQETQYF,TRBD2,TRBJ2-5,.,TRBV5-1
TGTGCTAGCAGCACCGGTAGCGGGGGTACAGGAGAGACCCAGTACTTC,CASSTGSGGTGETQYF,TRBD2,TRBJ2-5,.,TRBV7-7
TGTGCCAGCAGCCCCGGGGGGGGACTAGCGTCCGAGCAGTACTTC,CASSPGGGLASEQYF,TRBD2,TRBJ2-7,.,TRBV7-2
TGTGCCAGCAGCCCAGACAGGGAGGACGAGCAGTACTTC,CASSPDREDEQYF,.,TRBJ2-7,.,TRBV7-2
TGTGCCAGCAGTTTACAACCTAGCGGGAGTTACGAGCAGTACTTC,CASSLQPSGSYEQYF,TRBD2,TRBJ2-7,.,TRBV27
TGTGCCAGCAGTCTCCCGACAGGGCCTCAATACGAGCAGTACTTC,CASSLPTGPQYEQYF,TRBD1,TRBJ2-7,few,TRBV28
TGTGCCAGTAGTATGGGTCGACAACGATCCTACAATGAGCAGTTCTTC,CASSMGRQRSYNEQFF,.,TRBJ2-1,once,TRBV19
TGTGCCAGCAGCGTGCATCCCCAAGAGACCCAGTACTTC,CASSVHPQETQYF,.,TRBJ2-5,.,TRBV9
TGTGCCAGCTTTTGCTCTGGAAACACCATATATTTT,CASFCSGNTIYF,.,TRBJ1-3,.,TRBV6-4
TGCGCCAGCAGCTCGCACAAGCCGGGGGCGAAGTCGGTCTACGAGCAGTACTTC,CASSSHKPGAKSVYEQYF,.,TRBJ2-7,.,TRBV5-1
TGTGCCAGCAGCTTTAGTGGGAGTGGTGAGCAGTTCTTC,CASSFSGSGEQFF,.,TRBJ2-1,.,TRBV11-2
TGTGCCAGCAGCGTAGGGGCAGAAGAGACCCAGTACTTC,CASSVGAEETQYF,.,TRBJ2-5,.,TRBV9
TGTGCCAGCAGCTTTTCCGGGACAGGGCTGAATCAGCCCCAGCATTTT,CASSFSGTGLNQPQHF,TRBD1,TRBJ1-5,.,TRBV5-4
TGTGCCAGCAGCCTATCCGGGACAGTCTACAATGAGCAGTTCTTC,CASSLSGTVYNEQFF,TRBD1,TRBJ2-1,.,TRBV7-9
TGTGCCAGCAATGATCGCGGACTAGCGGGGGGGTTCACAGATACGCAGTATTTT,CASNDRGLAGGFTDTQYF,TRBD2,TRBJ2-3,.,TRBV25-1
TGTGCCAGCATTGTGACCCATCCCGTGGCTTTCTTT,CASIVTHPVAFF,.,TRBJ1-1,.,TRBV27
TGTGCCAGCAGTTCTCCCGGGACAAGGAGCTCCTACGAGCAGTACTTC,CASSSPGTRSSYEQYF,.,TRBJ2-7,.,TRBV28
TGTGCCAGCAGTAAGGACACTTACGAGCAGTACTTC,CASSKDTYEQYF,.,TRBJ2-7,.,TRBV6-6
TGTGCCAGCAGCGTAGCCCCGACTAGCCACGGGGAGCTGTTTTTT,CASSVAPTSHGELFF,TRBD2,TRBJ2-2,once,TRBV9
TGTGCCAGCAGTGAAGCAGAGAGGGGCTACACCTTC,CASSEAERGYTF,.,TRBJ1-2,few,TRBV6-1
TGCGCCAGCAGCCAAGTGGGGGTGGGAAGAAACCTTAAACTGTTTTTT,CASSQVGVGRNLKLFF,.,TRBJ1-4,.,TRBV4-1
TGTGCCAGTGGGATTTCTAACTATGGCTACACCTTC,CASGISNYGYTF,.,TRBJ1-2,once,TRBV7-9
TGCGCCAGCAGCCCTGGGAGTTCACCCCTCCACTTT,CASSPGSSPLHF,.,TRBJ1-6,.,TRBV5-1